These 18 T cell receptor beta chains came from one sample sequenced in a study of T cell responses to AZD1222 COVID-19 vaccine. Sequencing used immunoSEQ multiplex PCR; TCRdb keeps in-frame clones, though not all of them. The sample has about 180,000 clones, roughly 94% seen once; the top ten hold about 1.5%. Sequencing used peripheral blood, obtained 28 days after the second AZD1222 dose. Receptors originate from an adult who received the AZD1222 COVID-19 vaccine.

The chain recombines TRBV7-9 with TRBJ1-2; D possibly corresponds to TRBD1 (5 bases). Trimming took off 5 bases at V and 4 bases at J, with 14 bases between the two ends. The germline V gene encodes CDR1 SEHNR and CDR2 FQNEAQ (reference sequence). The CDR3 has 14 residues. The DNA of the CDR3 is TGTGCCAGCAGCACTAGTCAGGGACTCTATGGCTACACCTTC. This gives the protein CASSTSQGLYGYTF.

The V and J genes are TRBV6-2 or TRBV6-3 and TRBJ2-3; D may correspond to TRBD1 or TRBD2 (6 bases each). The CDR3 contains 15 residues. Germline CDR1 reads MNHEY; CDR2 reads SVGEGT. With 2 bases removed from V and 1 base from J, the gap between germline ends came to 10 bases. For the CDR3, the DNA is TGTGCCAGCAGTTACGTAGGGGGGCGCACAGATACGCAGTATTTT. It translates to CASSYVGGRTDTQYF.

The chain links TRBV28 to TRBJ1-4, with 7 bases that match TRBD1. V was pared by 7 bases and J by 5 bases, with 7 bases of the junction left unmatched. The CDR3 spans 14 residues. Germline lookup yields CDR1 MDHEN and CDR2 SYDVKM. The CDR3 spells CASTSPGQNEKLFF. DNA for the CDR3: TGTGCCAGCACCAGCCCGGGACAGAATGAAAAACTGTTTTTT.

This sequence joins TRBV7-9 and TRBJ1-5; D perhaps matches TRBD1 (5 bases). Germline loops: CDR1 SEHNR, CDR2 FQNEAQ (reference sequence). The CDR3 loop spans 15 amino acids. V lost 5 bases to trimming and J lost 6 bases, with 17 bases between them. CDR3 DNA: TGTGCCAGCAGCCCACCGGACTGGGGCGCTCAGCCCCAGCATTTT. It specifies CASSPPDWGAQPQHF.

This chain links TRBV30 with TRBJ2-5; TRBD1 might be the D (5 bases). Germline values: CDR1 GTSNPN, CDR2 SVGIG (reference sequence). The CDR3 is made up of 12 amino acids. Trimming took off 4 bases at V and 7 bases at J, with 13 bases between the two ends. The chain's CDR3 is CAWNAGPMTQYF. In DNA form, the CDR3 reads TGTGCCTGGAACGCAGGGCCGATGACCCAGTACTTC.

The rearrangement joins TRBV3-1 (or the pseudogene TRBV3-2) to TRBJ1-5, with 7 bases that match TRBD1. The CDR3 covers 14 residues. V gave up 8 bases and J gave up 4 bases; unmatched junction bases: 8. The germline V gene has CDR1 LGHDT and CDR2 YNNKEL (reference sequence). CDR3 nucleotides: TGTGCCAGCGCATTCGGGACAGCAAATCAGCCCCAGCATTTT. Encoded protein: CASAFGTANQPQHF.

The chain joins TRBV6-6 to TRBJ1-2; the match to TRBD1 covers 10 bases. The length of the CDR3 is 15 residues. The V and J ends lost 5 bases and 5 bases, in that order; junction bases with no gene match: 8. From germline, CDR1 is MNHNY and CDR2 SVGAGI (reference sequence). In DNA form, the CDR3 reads TGTGCCAGCAGTCACACAGGACAGGGGGGTTATGGCTACACCTTC. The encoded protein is CASSHTGQGGYGYTF.

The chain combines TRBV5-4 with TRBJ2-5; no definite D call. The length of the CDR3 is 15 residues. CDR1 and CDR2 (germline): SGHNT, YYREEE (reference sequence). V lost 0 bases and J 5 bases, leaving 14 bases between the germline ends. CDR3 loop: CASSLGALEVETQYF. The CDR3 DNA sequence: TGTGCCAGCAGCTTGGGGGCCCTCGAGGTCGAGACCCAGTACTTC. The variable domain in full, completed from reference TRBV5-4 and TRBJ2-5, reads ETGVTQSPTHLIKTRGQQVTLRCSSQSGHNTVSWYQQALGQGPQFIFQYYREEENGRGNFPPRFSGLQFPNYSSELNVNALELDDSALYLCASSLGALEVETQYFGPGTRLLVL.

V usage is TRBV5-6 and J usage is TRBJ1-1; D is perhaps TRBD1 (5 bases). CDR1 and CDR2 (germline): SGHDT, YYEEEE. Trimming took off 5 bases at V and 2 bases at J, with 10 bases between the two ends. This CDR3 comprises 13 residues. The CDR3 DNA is TGTGCCAGCAGGAGGGGCGTCAACACTGAAGCTTTCTTT. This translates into CASRRGVNTEAFF.

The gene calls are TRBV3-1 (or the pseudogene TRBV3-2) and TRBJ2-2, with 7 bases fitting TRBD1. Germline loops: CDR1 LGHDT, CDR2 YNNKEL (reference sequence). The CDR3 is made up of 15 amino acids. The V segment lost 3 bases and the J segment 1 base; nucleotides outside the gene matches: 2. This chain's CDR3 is CASSQRTGNTGELFF. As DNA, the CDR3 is TGTGCCAGCAGCCAGAGGACAGGGAACACCGGGGAGCTGTTTTTT.

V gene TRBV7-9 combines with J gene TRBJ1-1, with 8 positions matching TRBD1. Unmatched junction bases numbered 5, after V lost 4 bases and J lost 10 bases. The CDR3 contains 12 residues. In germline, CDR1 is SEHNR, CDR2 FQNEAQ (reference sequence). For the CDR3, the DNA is TGTGCCAGCAGCTCCAATACAGGGGGAGCTTTCTTT. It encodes CASSSNTGGAFF.

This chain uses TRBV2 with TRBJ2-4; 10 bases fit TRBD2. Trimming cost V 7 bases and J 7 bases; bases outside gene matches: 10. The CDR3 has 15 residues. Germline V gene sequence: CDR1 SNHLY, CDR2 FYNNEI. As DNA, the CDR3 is TGTGCCAGCAAAGTAGCGGGAGGCAACGGGAACATTCAGTACTTC. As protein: CASKVAGGNGNIQYF.

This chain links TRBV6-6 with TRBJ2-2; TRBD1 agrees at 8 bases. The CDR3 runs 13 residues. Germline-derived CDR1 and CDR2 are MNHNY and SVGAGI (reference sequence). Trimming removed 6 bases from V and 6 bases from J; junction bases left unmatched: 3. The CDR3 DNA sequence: TGTGCCAGCAGCCCGGACAGGGCCGGGGAGCTGTTTTTT. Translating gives CASSPDRAGELFF.

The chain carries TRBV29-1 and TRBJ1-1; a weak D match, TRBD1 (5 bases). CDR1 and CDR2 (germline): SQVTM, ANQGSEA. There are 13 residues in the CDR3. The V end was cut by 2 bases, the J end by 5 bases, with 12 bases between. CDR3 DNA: TGCAGCGTTGAACCAGGGCCTCAAACTGAAGCTTTCTTT. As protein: CSVEPGPQTEAFF.

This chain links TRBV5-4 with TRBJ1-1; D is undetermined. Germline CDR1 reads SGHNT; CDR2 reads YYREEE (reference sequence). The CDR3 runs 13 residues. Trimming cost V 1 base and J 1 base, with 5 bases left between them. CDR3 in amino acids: CASSLLGNTEAFF. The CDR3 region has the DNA TGTGCCAGCAGCTTGTTGGGGAACACTGAAGCTTTCTTT. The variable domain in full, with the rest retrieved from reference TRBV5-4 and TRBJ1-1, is ETGVTQSPTHLIKTRGQQVTLRCSSQSGHNTVSWYQQALGQGPQFIFQYYREEENGRGNFPPRFSGLQFPNYSSELNVNALELDDSALYLCASSLLGNTEAFFGQGTRLTVV.

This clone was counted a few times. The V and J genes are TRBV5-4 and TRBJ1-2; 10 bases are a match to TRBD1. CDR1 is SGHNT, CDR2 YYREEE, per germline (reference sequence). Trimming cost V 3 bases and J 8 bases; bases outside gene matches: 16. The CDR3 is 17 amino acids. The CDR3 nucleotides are TGTGCCAGCAGCTATGGGCCGGGACAGGGGAAAATGGACGGCTACACCTTC. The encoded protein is CASSYGPGQGKMDGYTF.

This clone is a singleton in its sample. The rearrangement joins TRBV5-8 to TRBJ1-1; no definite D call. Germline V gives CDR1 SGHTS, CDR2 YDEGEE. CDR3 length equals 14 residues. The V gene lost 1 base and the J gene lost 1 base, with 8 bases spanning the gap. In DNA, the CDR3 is TGTGCCAGCAGCTTGCTTGAGGAGAACACTGAAGCTTTCTTT. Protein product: CASSLLEENTEAFF. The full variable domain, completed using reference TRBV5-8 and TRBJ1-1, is EAGVTQSPTHLIKTRGQQATLRCSPISGHTSVYWYQQALGLGLQFLLWYDEGEERNRGNFPPRFSGRQFPNYSSELNVNALELEDSALYLCASSLLEENTEAFFGQGTRLTVV.

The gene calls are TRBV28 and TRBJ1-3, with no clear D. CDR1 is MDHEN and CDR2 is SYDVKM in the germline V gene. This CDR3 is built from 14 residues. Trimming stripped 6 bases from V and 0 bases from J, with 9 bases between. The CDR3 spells CASSSALSGNTIYF. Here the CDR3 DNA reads TGTGCCAGCAGCTCAGCTCTCTCTGGAAACACCATATATTTT.